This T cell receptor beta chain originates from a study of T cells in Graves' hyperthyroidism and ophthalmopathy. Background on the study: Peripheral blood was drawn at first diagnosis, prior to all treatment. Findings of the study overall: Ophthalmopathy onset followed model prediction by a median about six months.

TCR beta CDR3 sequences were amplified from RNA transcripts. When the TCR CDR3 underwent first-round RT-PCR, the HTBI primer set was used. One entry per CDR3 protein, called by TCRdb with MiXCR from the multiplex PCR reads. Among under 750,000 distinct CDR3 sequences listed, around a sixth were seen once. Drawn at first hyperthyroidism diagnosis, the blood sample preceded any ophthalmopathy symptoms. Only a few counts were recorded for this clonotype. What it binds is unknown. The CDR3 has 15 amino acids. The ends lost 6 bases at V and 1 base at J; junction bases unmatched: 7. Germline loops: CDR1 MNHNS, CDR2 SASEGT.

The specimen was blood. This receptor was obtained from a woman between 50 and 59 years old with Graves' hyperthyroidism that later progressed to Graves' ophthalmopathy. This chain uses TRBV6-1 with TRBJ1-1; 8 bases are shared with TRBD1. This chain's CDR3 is CASRHTGQGNTEAFF. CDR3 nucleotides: TGTGCCAGCAGACACACAGGACAGGGGAACACTGAAGCTTTCTTT.